The 23 T cell receptor beta chains below come from one sample, sequenced in a study of blood T cell repertoires in COVID-19. Some clones are missing from TCRdb's copy, which holds only in-frame ones; the method was immunoSEQ multiplex PCR. The sample consists of tens of thousands of clones, 75% to 85% of them appearing once. Specimen: peripheral blood. The receptor set was obtained from a man aged 55 to 69 with acute or convalescent COVID-19.

This chain uses TRBV7-2 with TRBJ2-2; TRBD1 aligns across 7 bases. Germline lookup yields CDR1 SGHTA and CDR2 FQGNSA. The CDR3 sequence is 18 residues long. Trimming took 1 base from V and 8 from J; bases not matched to a gene: 16. The CDR3: CASSLVGTRDRDGGELFF. The CDR3 DNA sequence: TGTGCCAGCAGCTTAGTTGGAACTCGAGACAGGGATGGGGGGGAGCTGTTTTTT.

The CDR3 nucleotides are TGTGCCAGCAGGCGACAGGCGGCGAACACTGAAGCTTTCTTT. Translated: CASRRQAANTEAFF. The chain carries TRBV6-5 and TRBJ1-1; tentative D call: TRBD1 (6 bases). Trimming cost V 6 bases and J 1 base, with 12 bases left between them. This CDR3 is 14 amino acids long. Germline V CDR1 and CDR2: MNHEY, SVGAGI.

The V call is TRBV4-1, the J call TRBJ1-1, with D possibly matching TRBD1 (6 bases). Deletions cut 3 bases from V and 0 bases from J, with 11 bases between. Germline assignment: CDR1 MGHRA and CDR2 YSYEKL. This CDR3 is 15 amino acids long. The CDR3 is CASSHSDRLNTEAFF. CDR3 DNA: TGCGCCAGCAGCCATTCGGACAGACTGAACACTGAAGCTTTCTTT.

This chain uses TRBV3-1 (or the pseudogene TRBV3-2) with TRBJ1-4; 8 positions agree with TRBD1. Germline CDR1 and CDR2: LGHDT and YNNKEL (reference sequence). Unmatched junction bases numbered 12, after V lost 5 bases and J lost 7 bases. The CDR3 runs to 16 residues. CDR3 DNA sequence: TGTGCCAGCAGCACGGACAGGGAGCAACGTGGTGAAAAACTGTTTTTT. Translated: CASSTDREQRGEKLFF.

J is TRBJ1-6 and V is TRBV7-9; 7 nucleotides match TRBD1. The CDR3 covers 14 residues. CDR1 is SEHNR and CDR2 is FQNEAQ in the germline V gene (reference sequence). The V segment lost 3 bases and the J segment 7 bases; nucleotides outside the gene matches: 3. CDR3: CASSLTGLNSPLHF. CDR3 nucleotides: TGTGCCAGCAGCTTGACAGGGTTGAATTCACCCCTCCACTTT.

This sequence joins TRBV28 and TRBJ2-2; TRBD1 matches at 9 bases. V lost 3 bases, J lost 0 bases, and 11 bases stayed unmatched. Germline V gene sequence: CDR1 MDHEN, CDR2 SYDVKM. This CDR3 is built from 19 residues. Here the CDR3 DNA reads TGTGCCAGCAGTTTTGGGCCCACAGGGGGCAAGGCGAACACCGGGGAGCTGTTTTTT. This codes for CASSFGPTGGKANTGELFF.

J is TRBJ2-3 and V is TRBV7-3; 9 nucleotides align to TRBD2. Trimming at V came to 0 bases and at J to 6 bases, leaving 10 bases not matched to a gene. The V gene's germline CDR1 is SGHTA and CDR2 FQGTGA. The CDR3 is 17 amino acids. The CDR3: CASSLTPPGGGEDTQYF. As DNA, the CDR3 is TGTGCCAGCAGCTTAACGCCACCCGGCGGGGGGGAGGATACGCAGTATTTT.

CDR3 DNA: TGTGCCAGCAGTGACAGGGGGAGGCCCCAGCATTTT. Protein: CASSDRGRPQHF. This chain connects TRBV6-2 or TRBV6-3 to TRBJ1-5; TRBD1 matches at 9 bases. With V trimmed by 5 bases and J by 9 bases, 2 bases remained unmatched. Germline V lookup: CDR1 MNHEY, CDR2 SVGEGT. The CDR3 is 12 residues long.

The CDR3 loop reads CASSLGHRLNQPQHF. The CDR3 region has the DNA TGTGCCAGCAGTTTAGGGCACAGGCTCAATCAGCCCCAGCATTTT. The chain recombines TRBV28 with TRBJ1-5, with a tentative D call TRBD1 (5 bases). V lost 2 bases, J lost 3 bases, and 11 bases lay in between. From germline, CDR1 is MDHEN and CDR2 SYDVKM. CDR3 length: 15 amino acids. Drawing the rest from reference TRBV28 and TRBJ1-5, the complete variable domain is DVKVTQSSRYLVKRTGEKVFLECVQDMDHENMFWYRQDPGLGLRLIYFSYDVKMKEKGDIPEGYSVSREKKERFSLILESASTNQTSMYLCASSLGHRLNQPQHFGDGTRLSIL.

The gene calls are TRBV6-6 and TRBJ1-5; tentatively, D is TRBD1 (5 bases). The CDR3 contains 19 residues. The V gene lost 5 bases and the J gene lost 0 bases, with 23 bases spanning the gap. Germline CDR1 is MNHNY and CDR2 is SVGAGI (reference sequence). The CDR3: CASSPWTPGTALSNQPQHF. As DNA, the CDR3 is TGTGCCAGCAGTCCTTGGACACCCGGCACGGCCCTTAGCAATCAGCCCCAGCATTTT.

This clone has more than one count but fewer than ten. CDR3 amino acids: CASRLTSSGNEQFF. CDR3 in DNA: TGTGCCAGCAGACTGACTAGTTCGGGCAATGAGCAGTTCTTC. The J gene is TRBJ2-1, the V gene TRBV28, with D tentatively TRBD2 (6 bases). From germline, CDR1 is MDHEN and CDR2 SYDVKM. This CDR3 contains 14 residues. The ends were cut back, 6 bases at V and 6 bases at J, with 15 bases in the middle. Full variable domain (missing parts from reference TRBV28 and TRBJ2-1): DVKVTQSSRYLVKRTGEKVFLECVQDMDHENMFWYRQDPGLGLRLIYFSYDVKMKEKGDIPEGYSVSREKKERFSLILESASTNQTSMYLCASRLTSSGNEQFFGPGTRLTVL.

The V and J genes are TRBV4-1 and TRBJ1-2; 9 bases match TRBD1. The germline V gene encodes CDR1 MGHRA and CDR2 YSYEKL. V lost 0 bases, J lost 9 bases, and 8 bases stayed unmatched. The CDR3 has 15 amino acids. The CDR3 loop reads CASSQEGRGTGSYTF. The CDR3 nucleotides read TGCGCCAGCAGCCAAGAGGGGCGGGGGACAGGGAGCTACACCTTC.

This clone was observed once. This chain links TRBV7-2 with TRBJ2-1; D is ambiguous. The germline V gene encodes CDR1 SGHTA and CDR2 FQGNSA. This CDR3 is 13 amino acids long. V dropped 5 bases and J dropped 3 bases, with 8 bases sitting between them. The DNA for the CDR3 is TGTGCCAGCAGCCCTACAGACTACAATGAGCAGTTCTTC. It codes for CASSPTDYNEQFF.

Written as DNA, the CDR3 is TGTGCCAGCAGTTACTCGAGAACAGGGGAAAGGGCTGAAGCTTTCTTT. Amino acids: CASSYSRTGERAEAFF. The rearrangement links TRBV6-2 or TRBV6-3 to TRBJ1-1, with TRBD1 identical over 7 bases. Germline CDR1 reads MNHEY; CDR2 reads SVGEGT. The junction had 10 bases not matched to a gene; V was cut back by 0 bases and J by 6 bases. The CDR3 is 16 residues long.

The rearrangement uses TRBV7-9 and TRBJ1-1; 7 bases align to TRBD1. CDR3 length equals 13 residues. Per the germline V gene, CDR1 is SEHNR and CDR2 is FQNEAQ (reference sequence). V lost 5 bases, J lost 6 bases, and 6 bases stayed unmatched. CDR3 region: CASSLQGFAEAFF. For the CDR3, the DNA is TGTGCCAGCAGCCTACAGGGGTTCGCTGAAGCTTTCTTT.

V is TRBV2 and J is TRBJ2-7; D is unresolved. V shed 8 bases and J shed 0 bases, with 14 bases lying between them. Germline V gene data show CDR1 as SNHLY and CDR2 as FYNNEI. The CDR3 has 14 residues. CDR3 residues: CASSAVRSSYEQYF. The CDR3 nucleotides are TGTGCCAGCTCTGCGGTGCGGAGCTCCTACGAGCAGTACTTC. The full variable domain, completed using reference TRBV2 and TRBJ2-7, is EPEVTQTPSHQVTQMGQEVILRCVPISNHLYFYWYRQILGQKVEFLVSFYNNEISEKSEIFDDQFSVERPDGSNFTLKIRSTKLEDSAMYFCASSAVRSSYEQYFGPGTRLTVT.

The genes are TRBV5-4 and TRBJ2-1, with a possible D match to TRBD2 (6 bases). Between the trimmed V and J ends, which lost 4 bases and 9 bases, there was a span of 23 bases. CDR1 is SGHNT and CDR2 is YYREEE in the germline V gene (reference sequence). The CDR3 spans 16 residues. Here the CDR3 reads CASSPRATREASEQFF. The CDR3 coding sequence is TGTGCCAGCAGCCCAAGAGCGACTAGAGAGGCAAGTGAGCAGTTCTTC.

This rearrangement joins TRBV7-2 to TRBJ2-3; TRBD2 matches 12 bases. Trimming took 0 bases from V and 8 from J; bases not matched to a gene: 12. The CDR3 spans 18 residues. Germline assignment: CDR1 SGHTA and CDR2 FQGNSA. DNA of the CDR3: TGTGCCAGCAGCTTAGCCCTAGCGGGGGGGCTAGGCCGGGGTACGCAGTATTTT. It translates to CASSLALAGGLGRGTQYF.

The DNA of the CDR3 is TGTGCCAGCAGCTTTGAGACGGGAAGAAATTCACCCCTCCACTTT. As protein: CASSFETGRNSPLHF. The chain is built from TRBV7-2 and TRBJ1-6; D is ambiguous. CDR1 is SGHTA and CDR2 is FQGNSA in the germline V gene. V gave up 3 bases and J gave up 7 bases, with 13 bases separating them. The CDR3 has 15 residues.

This chain connects TRBV27 to TRBJ1-2, with 8 bases fitting TRBD1. CDR3 length: 16 amino acids. The V and J ends lost 6 bases and 6 bases, in that order; junction bases with no gene match: 15. Per the germline V gene, CDR1 is MNHEY and CDR2 is SMNVEV (reference sequence). Written as DNA, the CDR3 is TGTGCCAGCAGCCCGACGGTACCAGGGGGCGCACATGGCTACACCTTC. It yields the protein CASSPTVPGGAHGYTF.

This clone was seen only once. The rearrangement uses TRBV5-6 and TRBJ1-2; D is unclear. This CDR3 has 15 amino acids. Deletions cut 2 bases from V and 3 bases from J, with 14 bases between. CDR1 is SGHDT and CDR2 is YYEEEE in the germline V gene. CDR3 nucleotide sequence: TGTGCCAGCAGCTTCTGGGCGGGTAGGGACTATGGCTACACCTTC. Translating gives CASSFWAGRDYGYTF.

The chain links TRBV5-1 to TRBJ2-7; D is perhaps TRBD2 (5 bases). V shed 2 bases and J shed 2 bases, with 8 bases lying between them. CDR3 length: 13 residues. Germline CDR1 and CDR2: SGHRS and YFSETQ. The CDR3 DNA reads as TGCGCCAGCAGCTTTGGACTCGCCTACGAGCAGTACTTC. It translates to CASSFGLAYEQYF.

The chain links TRBV19 to TRBJ1-6, with unresolved D. Germline assignment: CDR1 LNHDA and CDR2 SQIVND (reference sequence). The CDR3 runs 13 residues. V dropped 3 bases and J dropped 9 bases, with 9 bases sitting between them. This CDR3 is CASSISKASPLHF. The CDR3 DNA is TGTGCCAGTAGTATTTCTAAAGCTTCACCCCTCCACTTT. Combining the CDR3 with reference TRBV19 and TRBJ1-6 gives the whole variable domain DGGITQSPKYLFRKEGQNVTLSCEQNLNHDAMYWYRQDPGQGLRLIYYSQIVNDFQKGDIAEGYSVSREKKESFPLTVTSAQKNPTAFYLCASSISKASPLHFGNGTRLTVT.